These 10 T cell receptor beta chains share one sample of origin, sequenced in a study of T-cell reconstitution after alpha-beta-depleted transplantation in children. Preparation of the TCRbeta library involved a method that used unique molecular identifiers. TCRdb redid the calling of the PCR reads with MiXCR, one entry per CDR3 protein. The data hold roughly 240,000 distinct CDR3 sequences, with roughly 8% observed a single time. Specimen: PBMCs, mostly from graft donor cells, collected 180 days after TCRalphabeta/CD19-depleted stem cell transplant. Receptor source: a male patient under 18 who had a stem cell transplant for acute lymphoblastic leukemia, so the T cells may come from the graft donor.

The rearrangement joins TRBV27 to TRBJ2-3; D is perhaps TRBD2 (6 bases). The V end was cut by 6 bases, the J end by 10 bases, with 20 bases between. The CDR3 spans 14 residues. The V gene's germline CDR1 is MNHEY and CDR2 SMNVEV (reference sequence). The DNA of the CDR3 is TGTGCCAGCAGCCCTGGACTGGGGGGAAAGGCGCAGTATTTT. It encodes CASSPGLGGKAQYF.

This clonotype was counted many times. The V and J genes are TRBV4-1 and TRBJ1-5, with D perhaps matching TRBD1 (6 bases). CDR1 and CDR2 from the germline V gene are MGHRA and YSYEKL. The V end was cut by 1 base, the J end by 7 bases, with 14 bases between. The CDR3 spans 15 residues. The chain's CDR3 is CASSQVGGRSQPQHF. CDR3 nucleotides: TGCGCCAGCAGCCAAGTGGGGGGCAGGTCACAGCCCCAGCATTTT.

This clonotype appeared many times. The rearrangement joins TRBV18 to TRBJ2-7; 8 bases align to TRBD1. CDR1 KGHSH and CDR2 LQKENI come from the germline V gene. The CDR3 has 15 amino acids. J was trimmed by 2 bases and V by 3 bases; bases with no gene match: 6. CDR3 in amino acids: CASSPDRVSTYEQYF. CDR3 DNA: TGTGCCAGCTCACCGGACAGGGTTAGCACCTACGAGCAGTACTTC.

This clonotype was seen ten or more times. The V call is TRBV7-2, the J call TRBJ1-1; D is unclear. The CDR3 extends over 15 amino acids. Trimming took 0 bases from V and 7 from J, leaving 15 bases between them. CDR1 and CDR2 from the germline V gene are SGHTA and FQGNSA. CDR3 loop: CASSLAAGRTYEAFF. The CDR3 bases are TGTGCCAGCAGCTTAGCGGCAGGTCGTACCTATGAAGCTTTCTTT.

This clonotype was detected only a few times. This rearrangement joins TRBV18 to TRBJ2-7; 8 bases map to TRBD2. CDR1 is KGHSH, CDR2 LQKENI, per germline. This CDR3 spans 13 amino acids. With 2 bases clipped from V and 6 bases from J, the junction kept 3 bases outside the gene matches. The CDR3 DNA reads TGTGCCAGCTCACCAAGACTAGCGAGCGAGCAGTACTTC. Residues: CASSPRLASEQYF.

This clonotype occurred many times. The gene calls are TRBV12-3 or TRBV12-4 and TRBJ1-5; possibly TRBD1 for D (5 bases). The CDR3 is 12 residues long. V shed 3 bases and J shed 11 bases, with 11 bases lying between them. CDR3 residues: CASSFGGGAQHF. For the CDR3, the DNA is TGTGCCAGCAGTTTCGGAGGAGGGGCCCAGCATTTT.

This clonotype appeared once. One base away lies a much larger clone, so this may be a sequencing read error. V usage is TRBV7-9 and J usage is TRBJ2-1; D remains ambiguous. The CDR3 loop spans 11 amino acids. Germline V gives CDR1 SEHNR, CDR2 FQNEAQ (reference sequence). The CDR3 sequence: CSSSSGPEQFF. DNA of the CDR3: TGTTCCAGCAGTTCGGGCCCTGAGCAGTTCTTC.

The CDR3 sequence: CASSQTDQPQHF. CDR3 nucleotide sequence: TGTGCCAGCAGCCAAACCGATCAGCCCCAGCATTTT. This chain connects TRBV3-1 to TRBJ1-5, with D uncertain. The V and J ends lost 2 bases and 5 bases respectively, with 4 bases between them. Germline V gene lookup returns CDR1 LGHDT and CDR2 YNNKEL (reference sequence). The CDR3 has 12 amino acids.

This clonotype was seen at least ten times. The chain links TRBV5-1 to TRBJ1-1; D is uncertain. With 4 bases removed from V and 3 bases from J, the gap between germline ends came to 10 bases. Germline V gene sequence: CDR1 SGHRS, CDR2 YFSETQ. This CDR3 has 13 residues. CDR3 nucleotide sequence: TGCGCCAGCAGCCCGGGGATGGACACTGAAGCTTTCTTT. Translating gives CASSPGMDTEAFF.

This clonotype was found many times. The gene calls are TRBV5-4 and TRBJ2-1; 9 bases are shared with TRBD2. Germline V gene data show CDR1 as SGHNT and CDR2 as YYREEE (reference sequence). The CDR3 consists of 17 residues. The V segment lost 3 bases and the J segment 5 bases; nucleotides outside the gene matches: 12. The CDR3 bases are TGTGCCAGCAGCTCGGCCATACTAGCGGGCTCAGACAATGAGCAGTTCTTC. Translating gives CASSSAILAGSDNEQFF.